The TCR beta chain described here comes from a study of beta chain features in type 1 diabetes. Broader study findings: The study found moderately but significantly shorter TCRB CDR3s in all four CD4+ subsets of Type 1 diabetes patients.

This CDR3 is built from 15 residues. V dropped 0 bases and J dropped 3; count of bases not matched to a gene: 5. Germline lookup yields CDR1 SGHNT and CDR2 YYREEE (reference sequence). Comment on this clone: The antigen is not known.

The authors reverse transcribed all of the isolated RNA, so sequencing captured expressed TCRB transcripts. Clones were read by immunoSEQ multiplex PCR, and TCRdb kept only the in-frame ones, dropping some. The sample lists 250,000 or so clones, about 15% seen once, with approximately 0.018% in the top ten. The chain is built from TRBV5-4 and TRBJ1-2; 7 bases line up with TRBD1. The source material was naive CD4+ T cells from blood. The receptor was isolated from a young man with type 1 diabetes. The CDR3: CASSLAGTVYYGYTF. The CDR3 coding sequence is TGTGCCAGCAGCTTGGCCGGGACAGTATACTATGGCTACACCTTC.